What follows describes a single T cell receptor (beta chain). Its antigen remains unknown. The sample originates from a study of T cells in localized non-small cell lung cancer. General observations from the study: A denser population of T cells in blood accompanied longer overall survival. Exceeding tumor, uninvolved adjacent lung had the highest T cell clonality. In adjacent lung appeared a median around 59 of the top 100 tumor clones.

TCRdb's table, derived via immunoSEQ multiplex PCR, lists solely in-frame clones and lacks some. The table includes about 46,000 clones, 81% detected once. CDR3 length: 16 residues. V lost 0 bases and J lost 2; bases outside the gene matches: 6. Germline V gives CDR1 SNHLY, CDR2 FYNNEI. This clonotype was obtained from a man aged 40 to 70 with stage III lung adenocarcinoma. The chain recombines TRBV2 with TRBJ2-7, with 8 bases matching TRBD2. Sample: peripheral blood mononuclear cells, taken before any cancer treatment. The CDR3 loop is CASSEAGGAGTYEQYF. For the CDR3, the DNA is TGTGCCAGCAGTGAAGCCGGGGGGGCTGGAACCTACGAGCAGTACTTC.